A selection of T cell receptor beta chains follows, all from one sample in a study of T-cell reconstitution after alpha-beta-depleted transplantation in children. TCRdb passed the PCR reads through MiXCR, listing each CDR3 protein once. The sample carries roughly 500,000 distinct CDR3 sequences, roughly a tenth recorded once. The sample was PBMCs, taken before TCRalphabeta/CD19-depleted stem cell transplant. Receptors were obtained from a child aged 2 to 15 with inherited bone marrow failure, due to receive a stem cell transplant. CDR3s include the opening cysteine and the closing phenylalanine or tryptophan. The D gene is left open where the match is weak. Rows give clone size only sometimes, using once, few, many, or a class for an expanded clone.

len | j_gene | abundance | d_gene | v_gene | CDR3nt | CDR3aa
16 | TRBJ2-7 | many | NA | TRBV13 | TGTGCCAGCAGCTTAGGTTCAGGGGCCCCTGTGTACGAGCAGTACTTC | CASSLGSGAPVYEQYF
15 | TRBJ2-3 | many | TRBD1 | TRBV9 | TGTGCCAGCAGCGTAGGAGGACAGGGCGCAGATACGCAGTATTTT | CASSVGGQGADTQYF
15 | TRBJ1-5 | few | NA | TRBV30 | TGTGCCTGGAGCCGGGCCCCCTCTAGCAATCAGCCCCAGCATTTT | CAWSRAPSSNQPQHF
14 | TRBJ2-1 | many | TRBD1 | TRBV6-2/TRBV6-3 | TGTGCCAGCAGTAAACCAGGGGGCTACAATGAGCAGTTCTTC | CASSKPGGYNEQFF
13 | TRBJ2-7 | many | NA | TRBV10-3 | TGTGCCACGGAGGGAGGTCAAGGATACGAGCAGTACTTC | CATEGGQGYEQYF
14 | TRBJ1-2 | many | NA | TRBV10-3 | TGTGCCATCAGCGGAATACAGGGCTCCTATGGCTACACCTTC | CAISGIQGSYGYTF
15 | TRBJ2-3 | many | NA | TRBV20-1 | TGCAGTGCTAGAGATCTGAGGGAGGTGGCAGATACGCAGTATTTT | CSARDLREVADTQYF
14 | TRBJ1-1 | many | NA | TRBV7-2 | TGTGCCAGCAGCTTTGGGGGCGCGGACACTGAAGCTTTCTTT | CASSFGGADTEAFF
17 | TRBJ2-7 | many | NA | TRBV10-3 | TGTGCCATCAGTGAGTCTCAGCAGCCAACCTTGTCCTACGAGCAGTACTTC | CAISESQQPTLSYEQYF
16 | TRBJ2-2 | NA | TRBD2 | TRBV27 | TGTGCCAGCAGCCCAGCGGGAGTATGGAACACCGGGGAGCTGTTTTTT | CASSPAGVWNTGELFF
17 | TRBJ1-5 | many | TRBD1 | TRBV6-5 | TGTGCCAGCAGTTACTATCCGGGACAGGGGGCTGGACAGCCCCAGCATTTT | CASSYYPGQGAGQPQHF